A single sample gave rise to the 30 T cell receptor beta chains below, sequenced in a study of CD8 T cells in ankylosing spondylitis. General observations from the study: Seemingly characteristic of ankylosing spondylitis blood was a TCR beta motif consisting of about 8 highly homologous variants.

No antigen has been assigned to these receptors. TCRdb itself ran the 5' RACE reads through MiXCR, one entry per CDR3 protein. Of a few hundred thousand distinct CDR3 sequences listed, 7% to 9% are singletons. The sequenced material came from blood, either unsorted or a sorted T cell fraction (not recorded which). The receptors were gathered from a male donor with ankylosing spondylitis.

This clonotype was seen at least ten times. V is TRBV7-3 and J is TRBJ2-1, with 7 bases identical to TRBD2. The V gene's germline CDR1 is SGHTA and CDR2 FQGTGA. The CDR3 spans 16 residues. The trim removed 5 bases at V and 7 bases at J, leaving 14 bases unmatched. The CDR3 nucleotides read TGTGCCAGCAGCCCTAAGGGCCTGCGGGGGAGGAATGAGCAGTTCTTC. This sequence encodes CASSPKGLRGRNEQFF.

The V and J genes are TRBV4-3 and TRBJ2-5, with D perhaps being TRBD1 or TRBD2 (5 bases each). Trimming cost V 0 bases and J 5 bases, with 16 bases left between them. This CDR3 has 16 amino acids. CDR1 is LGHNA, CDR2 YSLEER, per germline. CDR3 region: CASSQEARGWGETQYF. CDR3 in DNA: TGCGCCAGCAGCCAAGAAGCGAGGGGATGGGGGGAGACCCAGTACTTC.

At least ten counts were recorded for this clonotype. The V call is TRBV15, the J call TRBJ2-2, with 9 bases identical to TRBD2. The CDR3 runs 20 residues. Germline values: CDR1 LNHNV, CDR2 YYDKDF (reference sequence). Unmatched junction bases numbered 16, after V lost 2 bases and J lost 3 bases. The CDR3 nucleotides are TGTGCCACCAGCAGAACCACCCCCGCTAGCGGGACCGAATACACCGGGGAGCTGTTTTTT. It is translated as CATSRTTPASGTEYTGELFF.

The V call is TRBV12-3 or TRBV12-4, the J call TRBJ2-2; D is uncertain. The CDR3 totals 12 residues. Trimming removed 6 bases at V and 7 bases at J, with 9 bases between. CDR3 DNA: TGTGCCAGCAGCGACCGATACGGGGAGCTGTTTTTT. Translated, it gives CASSDRYGELFF.

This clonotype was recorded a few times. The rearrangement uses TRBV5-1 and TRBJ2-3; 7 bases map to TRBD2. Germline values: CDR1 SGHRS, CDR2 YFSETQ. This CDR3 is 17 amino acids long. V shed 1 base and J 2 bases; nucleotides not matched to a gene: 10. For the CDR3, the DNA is TGCGCCAGCAGCTTGCGGTCCAGCGGGAAGAACACAGATACGCAGTATTTT. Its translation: CASSLRSSGKNTDTQYF.

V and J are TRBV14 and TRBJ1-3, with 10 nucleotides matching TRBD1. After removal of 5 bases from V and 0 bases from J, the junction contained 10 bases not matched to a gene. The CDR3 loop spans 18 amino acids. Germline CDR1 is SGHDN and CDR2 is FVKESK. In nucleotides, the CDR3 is TGTGCCAGCAGCTCGCGGGACAGGGGAAGAGGCTCTGGAAACACCATATATTTT. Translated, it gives CASSSRDRGRGSGNTIYF.

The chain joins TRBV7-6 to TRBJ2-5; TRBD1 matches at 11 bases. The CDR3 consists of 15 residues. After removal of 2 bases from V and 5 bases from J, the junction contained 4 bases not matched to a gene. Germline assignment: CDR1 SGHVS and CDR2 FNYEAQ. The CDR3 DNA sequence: TGTGCCAGCAGCTTAAGGGACAGGGGGACGGAGACCCAGTACTTC. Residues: CASSLRDRGTETQYF.

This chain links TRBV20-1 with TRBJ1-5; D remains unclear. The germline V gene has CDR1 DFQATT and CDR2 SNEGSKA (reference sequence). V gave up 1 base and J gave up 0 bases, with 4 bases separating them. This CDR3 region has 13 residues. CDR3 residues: CSARVHSNQPQHF. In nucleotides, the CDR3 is TGCAGTGCTAGAGTCCATAGCAATCAGCCCCAGCATTTT.

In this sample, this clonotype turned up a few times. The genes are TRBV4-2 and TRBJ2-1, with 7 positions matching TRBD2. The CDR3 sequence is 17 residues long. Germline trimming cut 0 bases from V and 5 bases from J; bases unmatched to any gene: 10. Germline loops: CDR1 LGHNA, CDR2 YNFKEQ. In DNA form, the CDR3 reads TGTGCCAGCAGCCAAGAAGGAGGGCCTAGCGGAAACAATGAGCAGTTCTTC. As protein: CASSQEGGPSGNNEQFF.

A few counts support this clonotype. The CDR3 region is CASSWDRAVQETQYF. The CDR3 nucleotides read TGTGCCAGCAGTTGGGACAGGGCCGTCCAAGAGACCCAGTACTTC. The chain combines TRBV6-5 with TRBJ2-5; 9 bases map to TRBD1. V shed 4 bases and J 1 base; nucleotides not matched to a gene: 4. The CDR3 spans 15 residues. Per germline, CDR1 MNHEY and CDR2 SVGAGI.

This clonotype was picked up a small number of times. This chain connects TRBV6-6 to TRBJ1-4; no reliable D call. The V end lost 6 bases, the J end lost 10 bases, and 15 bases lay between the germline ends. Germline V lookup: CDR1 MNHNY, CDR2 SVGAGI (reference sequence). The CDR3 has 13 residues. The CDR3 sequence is CASRDPGEGKLFF. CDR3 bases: TGTGCCAGCAGGGACCCGGGTGAGGGAAAACTGTTTTTT.

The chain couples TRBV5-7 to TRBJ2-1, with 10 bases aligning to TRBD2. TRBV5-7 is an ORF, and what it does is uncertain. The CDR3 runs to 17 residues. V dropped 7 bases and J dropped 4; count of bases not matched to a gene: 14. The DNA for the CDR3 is TGTGCCAGCGGCCCCGGGGGGAGCGGGAGGGCATACAATGAGCAGTTCTTC. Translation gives CASGPGGSGRAYNEQFF.

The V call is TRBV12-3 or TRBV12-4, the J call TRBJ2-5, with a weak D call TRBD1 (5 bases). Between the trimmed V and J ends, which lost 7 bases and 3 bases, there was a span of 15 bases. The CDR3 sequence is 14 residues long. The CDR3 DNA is TGTGCCAGCAACGGAAAGACAGCAGAAGAGACCCAGTACTTC. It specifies CASNGKTAEETQYF.

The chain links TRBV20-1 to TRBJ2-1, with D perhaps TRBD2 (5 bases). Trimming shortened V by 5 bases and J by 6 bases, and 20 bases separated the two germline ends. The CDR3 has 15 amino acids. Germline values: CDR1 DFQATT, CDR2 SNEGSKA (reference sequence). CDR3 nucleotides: TGCAGTGCTCCTAGTCCCTCGCGGGCCTTCAATGAGCAGTTCTTC. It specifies CSAPSPSRAFNEQFF.

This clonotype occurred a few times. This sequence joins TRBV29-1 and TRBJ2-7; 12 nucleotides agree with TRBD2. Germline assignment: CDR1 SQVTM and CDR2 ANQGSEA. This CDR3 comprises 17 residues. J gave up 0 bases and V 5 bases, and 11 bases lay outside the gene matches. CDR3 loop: CSVLGTSGSLSSYEQYF. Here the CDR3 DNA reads TGCAGCGTTCTCGGGACTAGCGGGTCCCTGAGCTCCTACGAGCAGTACTTC.

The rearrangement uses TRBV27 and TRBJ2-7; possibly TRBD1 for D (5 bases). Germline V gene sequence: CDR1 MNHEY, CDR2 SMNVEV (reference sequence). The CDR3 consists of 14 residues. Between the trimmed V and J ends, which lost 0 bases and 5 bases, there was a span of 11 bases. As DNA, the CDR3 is TGTGCCAGCAGTTTATCGGCCAGGGAAGACGAGCAGTACTTC. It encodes CASSLSAREDEQYF.

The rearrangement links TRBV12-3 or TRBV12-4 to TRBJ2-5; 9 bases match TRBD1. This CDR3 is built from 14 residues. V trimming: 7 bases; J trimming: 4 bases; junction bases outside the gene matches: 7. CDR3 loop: CASNAGTGTETQYF. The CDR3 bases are TGTGCCAGCAATGCCGGGACAGGGACAGAGACCCAGTACTTC.

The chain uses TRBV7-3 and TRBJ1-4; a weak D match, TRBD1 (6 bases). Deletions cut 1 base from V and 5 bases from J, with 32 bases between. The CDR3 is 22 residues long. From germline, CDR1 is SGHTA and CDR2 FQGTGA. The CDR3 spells CASSLIGFGGRLDEGENEKLFF. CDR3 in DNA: TGTGCCAGCAGCTTAATAGGGTTCGGAGGACGCCTCGACGAGGGGGAAAATGAAAAACTGTTTTTT.

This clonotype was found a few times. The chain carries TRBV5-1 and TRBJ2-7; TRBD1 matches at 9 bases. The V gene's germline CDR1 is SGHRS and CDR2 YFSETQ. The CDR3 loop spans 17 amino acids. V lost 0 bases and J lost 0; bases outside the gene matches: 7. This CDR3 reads CASSLVGTGSISYEQYF. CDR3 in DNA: TGCGCCAGCAGCTTGGTAGGGACAGGGAGTATCTCCTACGAGCAGTACTTC.

The CDR3 spells CASSQRTSLDNEQFF. Here the CDR3 DNA reads TGCGCCAGCAGCCAAAGGACTAGCCTCGACAATGAGCAGTTCTTC. The chain uses TRBV4-1 and TRBJ2-1; 8 positions match TRBD2. The CDR3 length is 15 residues. With V trimmed by 2 bases and J by 5 bases, 5 bases remained unmatched. CDR1 is MGHRA and CDR2 is YSYEKL in the germline V gene.

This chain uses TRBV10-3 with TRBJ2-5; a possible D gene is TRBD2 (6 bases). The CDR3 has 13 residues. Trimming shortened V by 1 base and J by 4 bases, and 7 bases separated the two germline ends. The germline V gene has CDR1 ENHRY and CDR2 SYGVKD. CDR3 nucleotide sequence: TGTGCCATCAGTGAGTTGGGGGGAGAGACCCAGTACTTC. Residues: CAISELGGETQYF.

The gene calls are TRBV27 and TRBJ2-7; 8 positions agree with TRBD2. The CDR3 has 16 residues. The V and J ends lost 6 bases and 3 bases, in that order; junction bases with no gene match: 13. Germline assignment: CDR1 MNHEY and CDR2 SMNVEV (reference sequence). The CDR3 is CASRLAAAVSNYEQYF. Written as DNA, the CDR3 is TGTGCCAGCAGACTAGCGGCAGCCGTTTCGAACTACGAGCAGTACTTC.

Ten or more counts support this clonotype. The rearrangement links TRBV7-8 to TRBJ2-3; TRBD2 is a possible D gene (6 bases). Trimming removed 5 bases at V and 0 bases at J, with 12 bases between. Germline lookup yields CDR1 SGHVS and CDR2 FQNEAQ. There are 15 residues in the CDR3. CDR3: CASSATGTSTDTQYF. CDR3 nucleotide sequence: TGTGCCAGCAGCGCGACCGGGACTAGCACAGATACGCAGTATTTT.

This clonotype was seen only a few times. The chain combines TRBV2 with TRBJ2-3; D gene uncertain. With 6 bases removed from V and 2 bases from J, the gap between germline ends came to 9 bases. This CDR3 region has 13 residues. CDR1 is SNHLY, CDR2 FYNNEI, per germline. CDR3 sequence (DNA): TGTGCCAGCAGGGACGGATTCACAGATACGCAGTATTTT. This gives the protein CASRDGFTDTQYF.

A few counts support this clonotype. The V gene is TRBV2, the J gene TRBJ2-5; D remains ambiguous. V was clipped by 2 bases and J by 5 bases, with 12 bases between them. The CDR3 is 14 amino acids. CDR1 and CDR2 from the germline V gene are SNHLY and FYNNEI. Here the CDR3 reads CASSERIRRETQYF. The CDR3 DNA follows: TGTGCCAGCAGTGAAAGGATCCGGCGGGAGACCCAGTACTTC.

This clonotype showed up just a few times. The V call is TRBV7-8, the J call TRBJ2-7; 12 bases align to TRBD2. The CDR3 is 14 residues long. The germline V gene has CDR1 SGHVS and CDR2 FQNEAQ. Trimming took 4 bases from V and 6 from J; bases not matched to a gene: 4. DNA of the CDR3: TGTGCCAGCAGCTATAGACTAGCGGGAGCCGAGCAGTACTTC. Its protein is CASSYRLAGAEQYF.

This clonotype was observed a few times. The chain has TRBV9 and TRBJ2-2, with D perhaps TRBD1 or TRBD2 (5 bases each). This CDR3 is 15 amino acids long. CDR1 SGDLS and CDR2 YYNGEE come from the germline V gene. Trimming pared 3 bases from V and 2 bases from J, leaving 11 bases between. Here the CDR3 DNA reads TGTGCCAGCAGCGCTGGGGGAGTCAACACCGGGGAGCTGTTTTTT. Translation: CASSAGGVNTGELFF.

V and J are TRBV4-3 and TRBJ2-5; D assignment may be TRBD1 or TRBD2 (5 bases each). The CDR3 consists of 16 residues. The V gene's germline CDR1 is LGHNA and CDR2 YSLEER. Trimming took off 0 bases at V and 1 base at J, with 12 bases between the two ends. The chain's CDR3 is CASSQEGPGAQETQYF. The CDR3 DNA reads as TGCGCCAGCAGCCAAGAAGGGCCCGGGGCCCAAGAGACCCAGTACTTC.

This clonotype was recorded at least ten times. The CDR3 spells CASSSRAVGYEQYF. CDR3 DNA sequence: TGTGCCAGCAGCTCCCGGGCCGTGGGCTACGAGCAGTACTTC. The gene calls are TRBV7-9 and TRBJ2-7; D remains unclear. Trimming pared 4 bases from V and 3 bases from J, leaving 13 bases between. The V gene's germline CDR1 is SEHNR and CDR2 FQNEAQ (reference sequence). The CDR3 is 14 residues long.

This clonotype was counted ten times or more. The CDR3: CASSKNRARPEKLFF. For the CDR3, the DNA is TGTGCCAGCAGCAAGAACCGGGCCCGGCCCGAAAAACTGTTTTTT. This sequence joins TRBV7-8 and TRBJ1-4, with D unresolved. This CDR3 region has 15 residues. Germline assignment: CDR1 SGHVS and CDR2 FQNEAQ. V lost 5 bases to trimming and J lost 8 bases, with 18 bases between them.